The 18 T cell receptor beta chains below were found in one sample sequenced in a study of blood T cell repertoires in COVID-19. Using immunoSEQ multiplex PCR, the repertoire was profiled, and TCRdb retains in-frame clones only, with some absent. The sample lists about 220,000 clones; about 86% were seen once. What was sequenced was PBMCs or T cells enriched from blood (not recorded which). The receptors shown here come from a woman aged 40 to 50 with acute COVID-19.

This clone was seen more than once but under ten times. This chain connects TRBV11-2 to TRBJ1-4; D unclear. CDR1 and CDR2 from the germline V gene are SGHAT and FQNNGV. The CDR3 covers 18 residues. The V end lost 5 bases, the J end lost 3 bases, and 22 bases lay between the germline ends. The CDR3 spells CASSPEVFTLRANEKLFF. The CDR3 coding sequence is TGTGCCAGCAGCCCAGAGGTTTTCACCCTGCGAGCTAATGAAAAACTGTTTTTT.

This clone occurred once. The chain carries TRBV11-2 and TRBJ2-3; D not resolved. Trimming removed 3 bases from V and 4 bases from J, with 5 bases in between. The germline V gene has CDR1 SGHAT and CDR2 FQNNGV. This CDR3 is 12 amino acids long. The CDR3 DNA sequence: TGTGCCAGCAGCTTCGGGTCAGATACGCAGTATTTT. Residues: CASSFGSDTQYF.

The chain recombines TRBV10-3 with TRBJ2-7; perhaps TRBD2 as D (5 bases). The ends were cut back, 2 bases at V and 5 bases at J, with 10 bases in the middle. The CDR3 runs to 13 residues. The germline CDR1 and CDR2 sequences are ENHRY and SYGVKD. The CDR3 DNA reads TGTGCCATCAGTGAGGTGGGGAGCCACGAGCAGTACTTC. It codes for CAISEVGSHEQYF.

This chain links TRBV6-5 with TRBJ2-3; weak D call: TRBD2 (6 bases). V shed 2 bases and J shed 2 bases, with 11 bases lying between them. This CDR3 has 15 residues. Per the germline V gene, CDR1 is MNHEY and CDR2 is SVGAGI. CDR3 in amino acids: CASSYTGVATDTQYF. The DNA for the CDR3 is TGTGCCAGCAGTTACACGGGAGTAGCCACAGATACGCAGTATTTT.

V usage is TRBV5-1 and J usage is TRBJ1-2; possibly TRBD1 for D (6 bases). Germline V gives CDR1 SGHRS, CDR2 YFSETQ. The germline V and J ends were trimmed by 0 bases and 2 bases, with 8 bases remaining between them. This CDR3 is built from 14 residues. The CDR3, as DNA: TGCGCCAGCAGCTTGGGGGACACGAACTATGGCTACACCTTC. It encodes CASSLGDTNYGYTF.

V is TRBV5-4 and J is TRBJ2-1; 14 nucleotides match TRBD2. The CDR3 covers 15 residues. Germline lookup yields CDR1 SGHNT and CDR2 YYREEE (reference sequence). V lost 4 bases, J lost 8 bases, and 5 bases stayed unmatched. The CDR3 DNA sequence: TGTGCCAGCAGCCTGACTAGCGGGGGGGTCTATGAGCAGTTCTTC. This gives the protein CASSLTSGGVYEQFF.

The chain employs TRBV12-3 or TRBV12-4 and TRBJ1-2; 7 bases are a match to TRBD1. V gave up 4 bases and J gave up 8 bases; unmatched junction bases: 4. CDR3 length: 12 residues. The CDR3, as DNA: TGTGCCAGCAGTTCGACAGGGCAAGGCTACACCTTC. Its translation is CASSSTGQGYTF.

The chain is built from TRBV14 and TRBJ1-2; TRBD1 is a possible D gene (6 bases). CDR1 SGHDN and CDR2 FVKESK come from the germline V gene. CDR3 length: 14 residues. V was clipped by 1 base and J by 6 bases, with 12 bases between them. CDR3 bases: TGTGCCAGCAGCCAAGTGGGGGCCCGTCATGGCTACACCTTC. It is translated as CASSQVGARHGYTF.

This clone was seen a single time. This chain joins TRBV28 and TRBJ1-1; 10 bases are a match to TRBD1. The germline gives CDR1 MDHEN, CDR2 SYDVKM. This CDR3 is built from 14 residues. V dropped 6 bases and J dropped 5; count of bases not matched to a gene: 6. The CDR3 bases are TGTGCCAGCAGCCAGACAGGGGGCGGGACTGAAGCTTTCTTT. It yields the protein CASSQTGGGTEAFF.

In nucleotides, the CDR3 is TGTGCCAGCAGCAACCCCGACGGGAGGGTTCGGGAGACCCAGTACTTC. Protein sequence: CASSNPDGRVRETQYF. The chain links TRBV7-2 to TRBJ2-5, with TRBD2 matching over 8 bases. There are 16 residues in the CDR3. Germline V lookup: CDR1 SGHTA, CDR2 FQGNSA. J lost 5 bases, V lost 5 bases, and 13 bases had no gene match.

On this clone: The same CDR3 arises from other DNA sequences in this sample as well. The chain combines TRBV18 with TRBJ1-2; 8 positions agree with TRBD1. V gave up 3 bases and J gave up 2 bases; unmatched junction bases: 2. The CDR3 has 14 residues. Germline V gene sequence: CDR1 KGHSH, CDR2 LQKENI. In nucleotides, the CDR3 is TGTGCCAGCTCACCTGGACAGGGAAACTATGGCTACACCTTC. It specifies CASSPGQGNYGYTF.

This clone showed up just once. The chain uses TRBV5-6 and TRBJ1-1; D may be TRBD1 (6 bases). This CDR3 has 15 residues. CDR1 is SGHDT, CDR2 YYEEEE, per germline. Trimming took 4 bases from V and 1 from J, leaving 14 bases between them. In DNA, the CDR3 is TGTGCCAGCAGCACCCGGACAGCCAGGAACACTGAAGCTTTCTTT. It is translated as CASSTRTARNTEAFF.

The chain combines TRBV3-1 (or the pseudogene TRBV3-2) with TRBJ1-1, with D possibly being TRBD1 (6 bases). Germline V gene sequence: CDR1 LGHDT, CDR2 YNNKEL (reference sequence). The CDR3 contains 15 residues. V was trimmed by 4 bases and J by 3 bases, leaving 15 bases between them. CDR3 protein: CASSLGVRGDTEAFF. CDR3 DNA: TGTGCCAGCAGCCTAGGTGTCAGGGGCGACACTGAAGCTTTCTTT.

V gene TRBV7-2 combines with J gene TRBJ2-5, with D maybe TRBD2 (5 bases). This CDR3 has 15 residues. Trimming removed 5 bases at V and 4 bases at J, with 17 bases between. Germline CDR1 and CDR2: SGHTA and FQGNSA. CDR3 region: CASSGRDVDRETQYF. CDR3 coding DNA: TGTGCCAGCAGCGGTCGGGATGTCGATAGAGAGACCCAGTACTTC. The variable domain in full, completed from reference TRBV7-2 and TRBJ2-5, reads GAGVSQSPSNKVTEKGKDVELRCDPISGHTALYWYRQSLGQGLEFLIYFQGNSAPDKSGLPSDRFSAERTGGSVSTLTIQRTQQEDSAVYLCASSGRDVDRETQYFGPGTRLLVL.

In its sample, this clone was seen once. CDR3 bases: TGTGCCAGCATATCGGGGGGGAACACTGAAGCTTTCTTT. This sequence encodes CASISGGNTEAFF. This chain links TRBV21-1 with TRBJ1-1. TRBV21-1 is flagged as a pseudogene. CDR3 length: 13 residues.

The chain couples TRBV7-6 to TRBJ2-7; D perhaps matches TRBD2 (5 bases). The CDR3 loop spans 14 amino acids. Germline CDR1 reads SGHVS; CDR2 reads FNYEAQ. With 0 bases removed from V and 3 bases from J, the gap between germline ends came to 9 bases. The CDR3 loop is CASSLAGLNYEQYF. The CDR3 DNA reads TGTGCCAGCAGCTTAGCCGGACTCAACTACGAGCAGTACTTC.

The chain has TRBV2 and TRBJ2-1, with D possibly matching TRBD2 (6 bases). This CDR3 has 14 residues. V dropped 3 bases and J dropped 4 bases, with 10 bases sitting between them. From germline, CDR1 is SNHLY and CDR2 FYNNEI. The CDR3 reads CASSEGLDYNEQFF. The DNA for the CDR3 is TGTGCCAGCAGTGAGGGACTGGATTACAATGAGCAGTTCTTC.

The chain employs TRBV27 and TRBJ2-7, with D uncertain. The CDR3 totals 12 residues. Trimming removed 3 bases at V and 3 bases at J, with 6 bases between. Germline assignment: CDR1 MNHEY and CDR2 SMNVEV (reference sequence). For the CDR3, the DNA is TGTGCCAGCAGTTTGCCTAGCTACGAGCAGTACTTC. Translated: CASSLPSYEQYF.